The next 7 T cell receptor beta chains were all read from a single sample in a study of T cells in Graves' hyperthyroidism and ophthalmopathy. Amplification yielded TCR beta CDR3 regions, with RNA transcripts as the source. RT-PCR in the first round (using the HTBI primer set) targeted the TCR CDR3. TCRdb reprocessed the multiplex PCR reads with MiXCR, giving one entry per CDR3 protein. Of 550,000 to 700,000 distinct CDR3 sequences detected, roughly 46% appear once; the ten largest clones hold around 20%. The sample was peripheral blood or thyroid tissue (not recorded which). Source of these receptors: an adult woman with Graves' disease, either hyperthyroidism or ophthalmopathy (not recorded which).

The CDR3 spells CSAQGTGVWEQYF. The CDR3 DNA reads TGCAGCGCCCAAGGGACAGGGGTATGGGAGCAGTACTTC. V usage is TRBV29-1 and J usage is TRBJ2-7; 10 nucleotides align to TRBD1. V lost 7 bases, J lost 7 bases, and 10 bases stayed unmatched. Germline V gives CDR1 SQVTM, CDR2 ANQGSEA. The CDR3 is 13 amino acids.

This clonotype was observed many times. This chain uses TRBV7-6 with TRBJ2-5, with 9 nucleotides matching TRBD2. Looked up from germline, CDR1 is SGHVS and CDR2 is FNYEAQ. J was trimmed by 4 bases and V by 3 bases; bases with no gene match: 3. The CDR3 runs 14 residues. CDR3 sequence: CASSLAGGGETQYF. DNA for the CDR3: TGTGCCAGCAGCTTGGCGGGAGGGGGAGAGACCCAGTACTTC. The full variable domain, completed using reference TRBV7-6 and TRBJ2-5, is GAGVSQSPRYKVTKRGQDVALRCDPISGHVSLYWYRQALGQGPEFLTYFNYEAQQDKSGLPNDRFSAERPEGSISTLTIQRTEQRDSAMYRCASSLAGGGETQYFGPGTRLLVL.

In this sample, this clonotype turned up many times. This sequence joins TRBV5-6 and TRBJ1-5; D gene ambiguous. V was pared by 6 bases and J by 0 bases, with 10 bases between. CDR1 is SGHDT and CDR2 is YYEEEE in the germline V gene. The CDR3 consists of 14 residues. The CDR3 here is CASTQGYSNQPQHF. The DNA for the CDR3 is TGTGCCAGCACCCAAGGGTATAGCAATCAGCCCCAGCATTTT.

Of note for this clonotype: The CDR3 carries no conserved terminal phenylalanine or tryptophan, so it likely arises from a read error. It is unclear where the CDR3 begins or ends on the DNA, so no DNA is shown, and the CDR3 is as TCRdb lists it. The chain carries TRBV5-1 and TRBJ2-7. Germline-derived CDR1 and CDR2 are SGHRS and YFSETQ. The CDR3 region is 11 residues in length, termini included. CDR3 sequence: CASSFPWGQNT.

V and J are TRBV7-2 and TRBJ1-4, with D unclear. The V gene's germline CDR1 is SGHTA and CDR2 FQGNSA. V was cut by 1 base and J by 8 bases, with 11 bases left in between. The length of the CDR3 is 14 residues. CDR3 in amino acids: CASSLGGVKEKLFF. The CDR3 nucleotides are TGTGCCAGCAGCTTAGGCGGGGTGAAGGAAAAACTGTTTTTT.

In this sample, this clonotype turned up many times. The chain has TRBV12-3 or TRBV12-4 and TRBJ2-7, with D perhaps given as TRBD1 or TRBD2 (5 bases each). The CDR3 is 14 amino acids. With 1 base removed from V and 5 bases from J, the gap between germline ends came to 12 bases. The CDR3 DNA sequence: TGTGCCAGCAGTTTAGGGGACGGGCTCGACGAGCAGTACTTC. This translates into CASSLGDGLDEQYF.

V gene TRBV7-2 combines with J gene TRBJ1-1; a possible D gene is TRBD1 (5 bases). CDR1 SGHTA and CDR2 FQGNSA come from the germline V gene. The V end was cut by 5 bases, the J end by 4 bases, with 14 bases between. This CDR3 spans 14 amino acids. In DNA, the CDR3 is TGTGCCAGCAGCGCATACCGGGGGGTCACTGAAGCTTTCTTT. It specifies CASSAYRGVTEAFF.